Below are 32 T cell receptor beta chains sequenced from a single sample in a study of T cells in Graves' hyperthyroidism and ophthalmopathy. The CDR3 regions of TCR beta were amplified from RNA transcripts. A set of HTBI primers served as the primers for a first-round RT-PCR of the TCR CDR3. TCRdb fed the multiplex PCR reads into MiXCR, producing one record per CDR3 protein. The table records about 360,000 distinct CDR3 sequences, about 12% of them present only once. The specimen was blood. All receptors come from a woman aged 18-30 years with Graves' hyperthyroidism.

There are many counts of this clonotype. V and J are TRBV7-9 and TRBJ1-2; unclear D gene. Trimming removed 0 bases from V and 5 bases from J, with 10 bases in between. The germline V gene encodes CDR1 SEHNR and CDR2 FQNEAQ (reference sequence). The CDR3 covers 14 residues. The CDR3 loop reads CASSLAGNWYGYTF. CDR3 DNA sequence: TGTGCCAGCAGCTTAGCGGGCAATTGGTATGGCTACACCTTC. Full variable domain (remainder filled in from reference TRBV7-9 and TRBJ1-2): DTGVSQNPRHKITKRGQNVTFRCDPISEHNRLYWYRQTLGQGPEFLTYFQNEAQLEKSRLLSDRFSAERPKGSFSTLEIQRTEQGDSAMYLCASSLAGNWYGYTFGSGTRLTVV.

This clonotype came up many times. CDR3 protein: CATSGGQGNQPQHF. DNA of the CDR3: TGTGCCACCAGCGGGGGACAGGGAAATCAGCCCCAGCATTTT. The J gene is TRBJ1-5, the V gene TRBV15; 9 bases agree with TRBD1. Germline CDR1 reads LNHNV; CDR2 reads YYDKDF (reference sequence). V lost 5 bases, J lost 4 bases, and 3 bases stayed unmatched. CDR3 length: 14 residues. The complete variable domain, with remaining parts taken from reference TRBV15 and TRBJ1-5, reads DAMVIQNPRYQVTQFGKPVTLSCSQTLNHNVMYWYQQKSSQAPKLLFHYYDKDFNNEADTPDNFQSRRPNTSFCFLDIRSPGLGDTAMYLCATSGGQGNQPQHFGDGTRLSIL.

This clonotype was found a few times. The V call is TRBV7-3, the J call TRBJ2-1, with 7 bases matching TRBD2. The CDR3 is 15 residues long. V trimming: 5 bases; J trimming: 9 bases; junction bases outside the gene matches: 13. CDR1 SGHTA and CDR2 FQGTGA come from the germline V gene. This CDR3 is CASSPQTSRKAEQFF. CDR3 sequence (DNA): TGTGCCAGCAGCCCCCAGACTAGCAGGAAGGCTGAGCAGTTCTTC.

This clonotype was detected ten times or more. The chain's CDR3 is CASSYDLGQGVAGELFF. CDR3 bases: TGTGCCAGCAGTTACGACTTGGGACAGGGGGTGGCCGGGGAGCTGTTTTTT. The rearrangement joins TRBV6-5 to TRBJ2-2, with TRBD1 matching 11 bases. Germline V lookup: CDR1 MNHEY, CDR2 SVGAGI. J was trimmed by 6 bases and V by 2 bases; bases with no gene match: 8. The CDR3 runs to 17 residues.

CDR3 in amino acids: CARTSGGSSTDTQYF. CDR3 coding DNA: TGCGCCAGGACTAGCGGGGGATCTAGCACAGATACGCAGTATTTT. This chain joins TRBV10-1 and TRBJ2-3; TRBD2 matches at 12 bases. Looked up from germline, CDR1 is WNHNN and CDR2 is SYGVQD (reference sequence). Unmatched junction bases numbered 4, after V lost 9 bases and J lost 0 bases. The CDR3 spans 15 residues.

This clonotype occurred a few times. The CDR3: CASSVGTGDSPLHF. CDR3 bases: TGTGCCAGCAGCGTCGGGACAGGAGATTCACCCCTCCACTTT. The V gene is TRBV9, the J gene TRBJ1-6, with 8 bases that match TRBD1. Germline loops: CDR1 SGDLS, CDR2 YYNGEE. The CDR3 covers 14 residues. V lost 2 bases, J lost 8 bases, and 3 bases stayed unmatched.

This clonotype was recorded many times. This chain uses TRBV6-2 or TRBV6-3 with TRBJ2-1, with a possible D match to TRBD2 (7 bases). Trimming cost V 10 bases and J 3 bases, with 13 bases left between them. Germline values: CDR1 MNHEY, CDR2 SVGEGT. The CDR3 totals 13 residues. The CDR3 protein is CATVGGLYNEQFF. The CDR3 DNA reads TGTGCCACCGTCGGGGGGCTCTACAATGAGCAGTTCTTC.

A few counts support this clonotype. The chain links TRBV14 to TRBJ2-2; D gene unclear. Germline V gives CDR1 SGHDN, CDR2 FVKESK. This CDR3 region has 13 residues. V was pared by 2 bases and J by 7 bases, with 8 bases between. CDR3 protein: CASSQPEIGELFF. Here the CDR3 DNA reads TGTGCCAGCAGCCAACCAGAGATCGGGGAGCTGTTTTTT.

Many counts were recorded for this clonotype. The CDR3 DNA reads TGTGCCAGCAGTTTAATGGGGACTTGGGGTGAAAAACTGTTTTTT. Translated: CASSLMGTWGEKLFF. The chain uses TRBV27 and TRBJ1-4; tentatively, D is TRBD1 (5 bases). The CDR3 is made up of 15 amino acids. The ends were cut back, 2 bases at V and 7 bases at J, with 14 bases in the middle. Germline lookup yields CDR1 MNHEY and CDR2 SMNVEV (reference sequence).

This clonotype has a count of ten or more. The genes are TRBV29-1 and TRBJ2-7; 7 bases fit TRBD1. The CDR3 is 14 amino acids. Germline CDR1 and CDR2: SQVTM and ANQGSEA. Trimming removed 6 bases from V and 3 bases from J; junction bases left unmatched: 11. CDR3 in DNA: TGCAGCGTCCGAATCCGGGACAGTCACTACGAGCAGTACTTC. Residues: CSVRIRDSHYEQYF.

The chain couples TRBV5-5 to TRBJ2-7; D is perhaps TRBD1 (6 bases). CDR3 length: 12 residues. V was shortened by 5 bases and J by 5 bases, with 11 bases between the two germline ends. Germline V gives CDR1 SGHKS, CDR2 YYEKEE (reference sequence). As DNA, the CDR3 is TGTGCCAGCAGGGGAGAGGGGGACGAGCAGTACTTC. Residues: CASRGEGDEQYF.

This clonotype has a count of ten or more. This chain links TRBV2 with TRBJ1-1; weak D call: TRBD1 (6 bases). The CDR3 consists of 15 residues. The germline CDR1 and CDR2 sequences are SNHLY and FYNNEI. With 5 bases removed from V and 7 bases from J, the gap between germline ends came to 20 bases. CDR3 sequence reads: CASSPIGGGGFEAFF. Here the CDR3 DNA reads TGTGCCAGCAGTCCGATCGGCGGGGGGGGCTTTGAAGCTTTCTTT.

There are a few counts of this clonotype. This chain connects TRBV24-1 to TRBJ1-1, with D uncertain. Germline V lookup: CDR1 KGHDR, CDR2 SFDVKD. The ends were cut back, 10 bases at V and 9 bases at J, with 14 bases in the middle. The length of the CDR3 is 11 residues. CDR3 amino acids: CATRDTSQAFF. The DNA for the CDR3 is TGTGCCACAAGAGACACATCCCAAGCTTTCTTT.

This clonotype was counted at least ten times. The rearrangement links TRBV27 to TRBJ2-1; 7 bases match TRBD1. Germline V gives CDR1 MNHEY, CDR2 SMNVEV (reference sequence). The CDR3 sequence is 14 residues long. The V gene end was trimmed by 5 bases and the J gene end by 9 bases; junction bases not matched to a gene: 10. Here the CDR3 reads CASSPRQGWGEQFF. CDR3 nucleotides: TGTGCCAGCAGTCCCCGACAGGGATGGGGTGAGCAGTTCTTC.

This clonotype was found many times. The chain carries TRBV11-3 and TRBJ2-2; D ambiguous. Germline CDR1 reads SGHNT; CDR2 reads YENEEA. Trimming took off 5 bases at V and 3 bases at J, with 10 bases between the two ends. CDR3 length: 14 residues. In DNA, the CDR3 is TGTGCCAGCAGCGGTCTTGAGGACACCGGGGAGCTGTTTTTT. Encoded protein: CASSGLEDTGELFF.

This clonotype was observed at least ten times. The J gene is TRBJ2-5, the V gene TRBV7-2; no clear D. Germline values: CDR1 SGHTA, CDR2 FQGNSA. Trimming took 6 bases from V and 5 from J, leaving 16 bases between them. The CDR3 contains 14 residues. CDR3 sequence reads: CASRPTTGLETQYF. CDR3 in DNA: TGTGCCAGCAGACCGACGACTGGCTTGGAGACCCAGTACTTC. Full variable domain (rest looked up from reference TRBV7-2 and TRBJ2-5): GAGVSQSPSNKVTEKGKDVELRCDPISGHTALYWYRQSLGQGLEFLIYFQGNSAPDKSGLPSDRFSAERTGGSVSTLTIQRTQQEDSAVYLCASRPTTGLETQYFGPGTRLLVL.

This clonotype was seen many times. V and J are TRBV9 and TRBJ2-7, with D unclear. V lost 0 bases and J lost 5, with 9 bases in between. Germline CDR1 SGDLS, CDR2 YYNGEE. The CDR3 length is 13 residues. CDR3 amino acids: CASSVEGLNEQYF. The CDR3 region has the DNA TGTGCCAGCAGCGTAGAAGGGCTCAACGAGCAGTACTTC.

In this sample, this clonotype turned up many times. The chain combines TRBV28 with TRBJ1-6; D may be TRBD1 (5 bases). This CDR3 is 16 amino acids long. Trimming left V 5 bases short and J 5 bases short, with 16 bases between. The germline gives CDR1 MDHEN, CDR2 SYDVKM. CDR3 amino acids: CASSPRTTTNNSPLHF. In DNA, the CDR3 is TGTGCCAGCAGTCCGCGGACAACGACCAATAATTCACCCCTCCACTTT.

This sequence joins TRBV5-8 and TRBJ2-5; TRBD1 agrees at 10 bases. The CDR3 contains 14 residues. CDR1 and CDR2 (germline): SGHTS, YDEGEE. After removal of 3 bases from V and 5 bases from J, the junction contained 4 bases not matched to a gene. The CDR3 coding sequence is TGTGCCAGCAGCTCCGACAGGGGGCGCGAGACCCAGTACTTC. It is translated as CASSSDRGRETQYF.

This clonotype was seen a handful of times. The chain has TRBV5-1 and TRBJ2-1, with D uncertain. CDR1 and CDR2 (germline): SGHRS, YFSETQ. The CDR3 is 14 residues long. The V end lost 0 bases, the J end lost 7 bases, and 11 bases lay between the germline ends. CDR3 sequence: CASSLAARSNEQFF. The CDR3 nucleotides are TGCGCCAGCAGCTTGGCGGCCAGGTCGAATGAGCAGTTCTTC.

The V and J genes are TRBV2 and TRBJ2-2; no clear D gene. This CDR3 contains 14 residues. In germline, CDR1 is SNHLY, CDR2 FYNNEI. Trimming removed 11 bases from V and 3 bases from J, with 16 bases in between. CDR3 in DNA: TGTGCCGGATTGGATCCCTTGGACACCGGGGAGCTGTTTTTT. This translates into CAGLDPLDTGELFF.

There are a few counts of this clonotype. V usage is TRBV4-1 and J usage is TRBJ2-3; unclear D gene. Germline CDR1 reads MGHRA; CDR2 reads YSYEKL. The V end lost 2 bases, the J end lost 0 bases, and 12 bases lay between the germline ends. The CDR3 totals 16 residues. The CDR3 nucleotides read TGCGCCAGCAGCCAAATTTCATCCGGGAGCACAGATACGCAGTATTTT. As protein: CASSQISSGSTDTQYF.

In its sample, this clonotype was seen many times. The V call is TRBV7-2, the J call TRBJ2-3; 7 bases fit TRBD1. The V segment lost 5 bases and the J segment 2 bases; nucleotides outside the gene matches: 4. Germline CDR1 is SGHTA and CDR2 is FQGNSA. The CDR3 has 14 residues. Written as DNA, the CDR3 is TGTGCCAGCAGCCGGGACAGTCTCACAGATACGCAGTATTTT. Translation: CASSRDSLTDTQYF.

This clonotype occurred many times. The J gene is TRBJ1-5, the V gene TRBV20-1; no reliable D call. This CDR3 region has 13 residues. CDR1 and CDR2 from the germline V gene are DFQATT and SNEGSKA (reference sequence). V lost 4 bases, J lost 0 bases, and 7 bases lay in between. The CDR3 DNA reads TGCAGTGCTAACGAGTATAGCAATCAGCCCCAGCATTTT. Translated: CSANEYSNQPQHF.

This chain joins TRBV6-5 and TRBJ1-2; the D gene is possibly TRBD1 (5 bases). The CDR3 has 13 residues. V was pared by 2 bases and J by 9 bases, with 13 bases between. Germline assignment: CDR1 MNHEY and CDR2 SVGAGI. The CDR3 reads CASSYGQGRSYTF. CDR3 in DNA: TGTGCCAGCAGTTACGGGCAGGGCCGGAGCTACACCTTC.

This clonotype was observed many times. The V and J genes are TRBV15 and TRBJ2-1; TRBD2 is a possible D gene (6 bases). V lost 0 bases, J lost 2 bases, and 11 bases lay in between. Germline CDR1 LNHNV, CDR2 YYDKDF (reference sequence). The CDR3 spans 16 residues. The CDR3 DNA follows: TGTGCCACCAGCAGAGATTCGGGCGGGGCCTACAATGAGCAGTTCTTC. This translates into CATSRDSGGAYNEQFF.

This clonotype was observed at least ten times. V gene TRBV24-1 combines with J gene TRBJ2-3, with a weak D call TRBD2 (5 bases). Trimming shortened V by 3 bases and J by 6 bases, and 15 bases separated the two germline ends. CDR3 length: 15 amino acids. From germline, CDR1 is KGHDR and CDR2 SFDVKD. Here the CDR3 reads CATSDRIEGEDTQYF. In nucleotides, the CDR3 is TGTGCCACCAGTGATCGGATTGAGGGCGAGGATACGCAGTATTTT.

This clonotype was picked up many times. For the CDR3, the DNA is TGTGCCAGCAGTTTACCCTCTTGGGGACTCTCCTATAATTCACCCCTCCACTTT. Translated, it gives CASSLPSWGLSYNSPLHF. The chain is built from TRBV28 and TRBJ1-6; maybe TRBD1 (5 bases). CDR1 and CDR2 (germline): MDHEN, SYDVKM. Trimming pared 2 bases from V and 0 bases from J, leaving 14 bases between. CDR3 length: 18 residues.

Ten or more counts support this clonotype. V and J are TRBV6-2 or TRBV6-3 and TRBJ2-1, with 7 bases matching TRBD1. The J segment lost 3 bases and the V segment lost 5 bases, leaving 10 bases of the junction unmatched. The germline gives CDR1 MNHEY, CDR2 SVGEGT. The CDR3 is 16 residues long. In DNA form, the CDR3 reads TGTGCCAGCAGTGACAGAGACAGGGTCGGCTACAATGAGCAGTTCTTC. This translates into CASSDRDRVGYNEQFF.

This clonotype was seen many times. V gene TRBV28 combines with J gene TRBJ1-1, with D possibly matching TRBD1 (6 bases). Germline V gene sequence: CDR1 MDHEN, CDR2 SYDVKM. Between the trimmed V and J ends, which lost 3 bases and 0 bases, there was a span of 11 bases. The CDR3 covers 15 residues. The CDR3 protein is CASSFAGAMNTEAFF. The DNA for the CDR3 is TGTGCCAGCAGTTTTGCGGGGGCCATGAACACTGAAGCTTTCTTT.

This clonotype was detected many times. Written as DNA, the CDR3 is TGTGCCACCAGTGAACTCGAGGAGGGATCGACCCAGTACTTC. It is translated as CATSELEEGSTQYF. This chain links TRBV24-1 with TRBJ2-5, with a possible D match to TRBD2 (6 bases). V lost 4 bases, J lost 7 bases, and 15 bases lay in between. The CDR3 has 14 amino acids. Per germline, CDR1 KGHDR and CDR2 SFDVKD.

Comment on this clonotype: A read error is possible here, since a much larger clone lies one base away. J is TRBJ1-6 and V is TRBV6-2 or TRBV6-3; TRBD1 aligns across 12 bases. The CDR3 is 16 amino acids. Germline CDR1 MNHEY, CDR2 SVGEGT. CDR3 loop: CASNNRDRGLNTPLHF. The CDR3, as DNA: TGTGCCAGCAATAACAGGGACAGGGGGCTTAATACACCCCTCCACTTT.